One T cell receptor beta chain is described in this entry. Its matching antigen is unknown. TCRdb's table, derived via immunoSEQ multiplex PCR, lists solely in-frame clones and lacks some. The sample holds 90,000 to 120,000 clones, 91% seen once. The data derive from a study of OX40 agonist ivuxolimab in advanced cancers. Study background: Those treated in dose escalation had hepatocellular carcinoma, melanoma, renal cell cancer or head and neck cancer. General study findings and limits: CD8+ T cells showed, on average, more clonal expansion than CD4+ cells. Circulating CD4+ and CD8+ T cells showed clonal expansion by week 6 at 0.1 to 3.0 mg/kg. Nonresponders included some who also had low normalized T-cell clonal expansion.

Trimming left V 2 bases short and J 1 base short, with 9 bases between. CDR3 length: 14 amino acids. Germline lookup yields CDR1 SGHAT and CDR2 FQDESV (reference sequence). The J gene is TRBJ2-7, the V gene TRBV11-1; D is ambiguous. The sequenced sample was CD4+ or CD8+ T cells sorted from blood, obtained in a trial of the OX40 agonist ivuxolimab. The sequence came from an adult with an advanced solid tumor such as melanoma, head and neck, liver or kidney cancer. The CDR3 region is CASSLSTTSYEQYF. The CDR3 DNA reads TGTGCCAGCAGCTTATCGACGACATCCTACGAGCAGTACTTC. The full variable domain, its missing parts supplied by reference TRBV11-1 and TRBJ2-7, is EAEVAQSPRYKITEKSQAVAFWCDPISGHATLYWYRQILGQGPELLVQFQDESVVDDSQLPKDRFSAERLKGVDSTLKIQPAELGDSAMYLCASSLSTTSYEQYFGPGTRLTVT.